A selection of T cell receptor beta chains follows, all from one sample in a study of cytomegalovirus exposure and HLA in healthy donors. The data were produced by immunoSEQ multiplex PCR, yet TCRdb's version contains in-frame clones alone and is incomplete. The table shows 55,000 to 65,000 clones, with over 85% occurring only once. Sequenced input: PBMCs. All receptors derive from a woman between 18 and 30 years old in good health and CMV-seropositive. The CDR3 runs from the conserved cysteine through the conserved F or W. A D gene is named only where the DNA matches it firmly. Expanded clones are given a class, and other clones once, few, many or no size at all.

d_call: .
v_call: TRBV4-1
clone_size: .
j_call: TRBJ2-7
cdr3_length: 15
cdr3_nt: TGCGCCAGCAGCCAAGATTCAGGACAACTATACGAGCAGTACTTC
cdr3_aa: CASSQDSGQLYEQYF

d_call: .
v_call: TRBV9
clone_size: .
j_call: TRBJ2-7
cdr3_length: 13
cdr3_nt: TGTGCCAGCAGCCCACGCCAATTCGGCGAGCAGTACTTC
cdr3_aa: CASSPRQFGEQYF

d_call: TRBD2
v_call: TRBV13
clone_size: once
j_call: TRBJ2-1
cdr3_length: 15
cdr3_nt: TGTGCCAGCAGCATCGGGACTAGCGGGTACAATGAGCAGTTCTTC
cdr3_aa: CASSIGTSGYNEQFF

d_call: .
v_call: TRBV7-9
clone_size: .
j_call: TRBJ1-4
cdr3_length: 14
cdr3_nt: TGTGCCAGCAGCCAGACAGCAAGTAATGAAAAACTGTTTTTT
cdr3_aa: CASSQTASNEKLFF

d_call: TRBD2
v_call: TRBV28
clone_size: .
j_call: TRBJ2-1
cdr3_length: 18
cdr3_nt: TGTGCCAGCAGTTTAGATCCCGGGGGAGGGCCTTTCCCCAATGAGCAGTTCTTC
cdr3_aa: CASSLDPGGGPFPNEQFF

d_call: .
v_call: TRBV28
clone_size: .
j_call: TRBJ2-7
cdr3_length: 17
cdr3_nt: TGTGCCAGCAGTTTATTCCTCCTCCGGGCAGGGATTAACGAGCAGTACTTC
cdr3_aa: CASSLFLLRAGINEQYF

d_call: .
v_call: TRBV7-2
clone_size: .
j_call: TRBJ1-1
cdr3_length: 14
cdr3_nt: TGTGCCAGCAGCTTAGCCGCGGTCATCGGAGGGGCTTTCTTT
cdr3_aa: CASSLAAVIGGAFF

d_call: TRBD2
v_call: TRBV7-8
clone_size: .
j_call: TRBJ2-3
cdr3_length: 16
cdr3_nt: TGTGCCAGCAGCCCCGGGACTAGCGGAAGCACAGATACGCAGTATTTT
cdr3_aa: CASSPGTSGSTDTQYF

d_call: TRBD1
v_call: TRBV4-1
clone_size: .
j_call: TRBJ1-1
cdr3_length: 14
cdr3_nt: TGCGCCAGCAGCTACCTGGGGACAGGCTCTGAAGCTTTCTTT
cdr3_aa: CASSYLGTGSEAFF

d_call: .
v_call: TRBV28
clone_size: .
j_call: TRBJ2-7
cdr3_length: 15
cdr3_nt: TGTGCCAGCAGCGATAGCCCTGACTACTCCTACGAGCAGTACTTC
cdr3_aa: CASSDSPDYSYEQYF

d_call: .
v_call: TRBV18
clone_size: .
j_call: TRBJ2-1
cdr3_length: 16
cdr3_nt: TGTGCCAGCTCACCAAGGGGCAGCCGACTCTACAATGAGCAGTTCTTC
cdr3_aa: CASSPRGSRLYNEQFF

d_call: .
v_call: TRBV6-5
clone_size: .
j_call: TRBJ2-7
cdr3_length: 13
cdr3_nt: TGTGCCAGCAGTTACGGCAACTCCTACGAGCAGTACTTC
cdr3_aa: CASSYGNSYEQYF

d_call: .
v_call: TRBV29-1
clone_size: .
j_call: TRBJ2-5
cdr3_length: 14
cdr3_nt: TGCAGCCCTATTCATGCAGGGGCTGGAGAGACCCAGTACTTC
cdr3_aa: CSPIHAGAGETQYF

d_call: TRBD1
v_call: TRBV28
clone_size: .
j_call: TRBJ2-7
cdr3_length: 13
cdr3_nt: TGTGCCAGCAGTGAATCCGGGACAGACGAGCAGTACTTC
cdr3_aa: CASSESGTDEQYF

d_call: TRBD2
v_call: TRBV27
clone_size: .
j_call: TRBJ2-4
cdr3_length: 17
cdr3_nt: TGTGCCAGCAGTTCCCTAAGTCGGGAGGCGACCAAAAACATTCAGTACTTC
cdr3_aa: CASSSLSREATKNIQYF

d_call: .
v_call: TRBV23-1
clone_size: once
j_call: TRBJ1-3
cdr3_length: 17
cdr3_nt: TGCGCCAGCAGTCAGAGGGACACCGAAAACTCTGGAAACACCATATATTTT
cdr3_aa: CASSQRDTENSGNTIYF